These 20 T cell receptor beta chains were sequenced from one sample in a study of blood T cell repertoires in COVID-19. TCRdb's table, derived via immunoSEQ multiplex PCR, lists solely in-frame clones and lacks some. The sample includes about 220,000 clones, around 80% of them seen just once. The specimen was peripheral blood. The receptors were sampled from a human donor in a cohort sampled during active COVID-19.

The chain combines TRBV28 with TRBJ1-1; D not resolved. CDR1 is MDHEN, CDR2 SYDVKM, per germline. The V end was cut by 8 bases, the J end by 0 bases, with 13 bases between. CDR3 size: 14 residues. The CDR3 is CASRGLGLNTEAFF. CDR3 coding DNA: TGTGCCAGCCGGGGTCTTGGATTGAACACTGAAGCTTTCTTT.

This rearrangement joins TRBV3-1 (or the pseudogene TRBV3-2) to TRBJ2-1, with TRBD1 as a possible D gene (6 bases). Germline values: CDR1 LGHDT, CDR2 YNNKEL (reference sequence). This CDR3 has 15 amino acids. Trimming shortened V by 1 base and J by 6 bases, and 13 bases separated the two germline ends. The CDR3 protein is CASSQVFRTVNEQFF. The DNA of the CDR3 is TGTGCCAGCAGCCAAGTTTTTAGGACAGTCAATGAGCAGTTCTTC.

This sequence joins TRBV6-5 and TRBJ1-2, with 7 bases fitting TRBD1. Germline V gene data show CDR1 as MNHEY and CDR2 as SVGAGI. V shed 6 bases, J shed 3 bases, and the junction held 7 bases outside the gene matches. The CDR3 loop spans 14 amino acids. The CDR3 nucleotides are TGTGCCAGCAGAAGAGACAGGGCGGACTATGGCTACACCTTC. Its translation is CASRRDRADYGYTF.

J is TRBJ1-1 and V is TRBV5-1; D unresolved. Germline lookup yields CDR1 SGHRS and CDR2 YFSETQ. This CDR3 comprises 15 residues. V dropped 4 bases and J dropped 0 bases, with 13 bases sitting between them. CDR3 sequence reads: CASSRIRSMNTEAFF. CDR3 DNA: TGCGCCAGCAGCCGAATCAGATCCATGAACACTGAAGCTTTCTTT. Using reference TRBV5-1 and TRBJ1-1 for the parts outside the CDR3, the full variable domain is KAGVTQTPRYLIKTRGQQVTLSCSPISGHRSVSWYQQTPGQGLQFLFEYFSETQRNKGNFPGRFSGRQFSNSRSEMNVSTLELGDSALYLCASSRIRSMNTEAFFGQGTRLTVV.

As concerns this clone: This sample also contains other DNA sequences that code for the same CDR3. The chain combines TRBV6-6 with TRBJ1-5; D not resolved. The germline V and J ends were trimmed by 2 bases and 2 bases, with 7 bases remaining between them. There are 14 residues in the CDR3. The germline gives CDR1 MNHNY, CDR2 SVGAGI (reference sequence). CDR3 sequence (DNA): TGTGCCAGCAGTTACGAGGGAGGCAATCAGCCCCAGCATTTT. It specifies CASSYEGGNQPQHF.

DNA of the CDR3: TGTGCCAGCAGGAGACGGGATTTAGAGACCCAGTACTTC. Residues: CASRRRDLETQYF. The rearrangement uses TRBV2 and TRBJ2-5; possibly TRBD2 for D (5 bases). Germline V gene sequence: CDR1 SNHLY, CDR2 FYNNEI. Trimming left V 6 bases short and J 4 bases short, with 12 bases between. The CDR3 runs to 13 residues. Supplemented by reference TRBV2 and TRBJ2-5, the full variable domain reads EPEVTQTPSHQVTQMGQEVILRCVPISNHLYFYWYRQILGQKVEFLVSFYNNEISEKSEIFDDQFSVERPDGSNFTLKIRSTKLEDSAMYFCASRRRDLETQYFGPGTRLLVL.

This rearrangement joins TRBV5-1 to TRBJ1-6, with 12 bases aligning to TRBD1. CDR3 length: 16 residues. V lost 3 bases, J lost 11 bases, and 9 bases stayed unmatched. The germline V gene has CDR1 SGHRS and CDR2 YFSETQ. In DNA, the CDR3 is TGCGCCAGCAGCTCCCTCGGGACAGGGGGCGTTCCACCCCTCCACTTT. Amino acid sequence: CASSSLGTGGVPPLHF.

This chain uses TRBV9 with TRBJ1-1, with unresolved D. This CDR3 is 16 amino acids long. Germline CDR1 SGDLS, CDR2 YYNGEE. The germline V and J ends were trimmed by 1 base and 5 bases, with 18 bases remaining between them. The CDR3 DNA reads as TGTGCCAGCAGCGTATCGTCGGGGAGCGGGAGAACTGAAGCTTTCTTT. This translates into CASSVSSGSGRTEAFF. Using reference TRBV9 and TRBJ1-1 for the parts outside the CDR3, the full variable domain is DSGVTQTPKHLITATGQRVTLRCSPRSGDLSVYWYQQSLDQGLQFLIQYYNGEERAKGNILERFSAQQFPDLHSELNLSSLELGDSALYFCASSVSSGSGRTEAFFGQGTRLTVV.

The V call is TRBV7-8, the J call TRBJ2-7, with 8 bases lining up with TRBD1. This CDR3 has 16 residues. Trimming at V came to 0 bases and at J to 3 bases, leaving 7 bases not matched to a gene. Germline CDR1 is SGHVS and CDR2 is FQNEAQ. Here the CDR3 DNA reads TGTGCCAGCAGCTTAGCCGGACAGGGCCATTACTACGAGCAGTACTTC. Residues: CASSLAGQGHYYEQYF.

The V and J genes are TRBV5-1 and TRBJ1-5; 7 nucleotides match TRBD1. Trimming removed 4 bases from V and 6 bases from J; junction bases left unmatched: 10. The germline V gene has CDR1 SGHRS and CDR2 YFSETQ. There are 15 residues in the CDR3. The CDR3 coding sequence is TGCGCCAGCAGCCCCGACGACAGGGATCTTCAGCCCCAGCATTTT. It yields the protein CASSPDDRDLQPQHF.

Regarding this clone: As the CDR3 is not closed by the conserved phenylalanine or tryptophan, this likely results from a read error. It is unclear where the CDR3 begins or ends on the DNA, so no DNA is shown, and the CDR3 is as TCRdb lists it. V is TRBV28 and J is TRBJ2-7; TRBD2, as called in the table, went unchecked against the DNA. Termini included, the CDR3 measures 13 amino acids. Germline CDR1 and CDR2: MDHEN and SYDVKM. The CDR3 protein is CASSLSLAGGPVT.

The CDR3 here is CASSSLRGRAYEQYF. The CDR3 nucleotides are TGTGCCAGCAGCTCGTTAAGGGGGCGAGCCTACGAGCAGTACTTC. The J gene is TRBJ2-7, the V gene TRBV11-1; 7 bases are shared with TRBD1. From germline, CDR1 is SGHAT and CDR2 FQDESV (reference sequence). The CDR3 spans 15 residues. The V gene end was trimmed by 4 bases and the J gene end by 2 bases; junction bases not matched to a gene: 8.

The chain carries TRBV10-3 and TRBJ1-2, with D tentatively TRBD1 (5 bases). The CDR3 is 13 residues long. In germline, CDR1 is ENHRY, CDR2 SYGVKD. V was cut by 3 bases and J by 8 bases, with 13 bases left in between. The CDR3 DNA reads TGTGCCATCAGTGATCTCCAGGGTAGAGGCTACACCTTC. Protein: CAISDLQGRGYTF.

The chain combines TRBV5-4 with TRBJ2-7, with TRBD2 as a possible D gene (10 bases). Trimming took off 5 bases at V and 1 base at J, with 31 bases between the two ends. This CDR3 has 20 amino acids. Germline-derived CDR1 and CDR2 are SGHNT and YYREEE (reference sequence). CDR3 DNA: TGTGCCAGCAGAGCCGGGACAGGGAAAATAGCGGGAGGCTTTTCCTACGAGCAGTACTTC. Its protein is CASRAGTGKIAGGFSYEQYF. The entire variable domain, with the rest obtained from reference TRBV5-4 and TRBJ2-7, is as follows: ETGVTQSPTHLIKTRGQQVTLRCSSQSGHNTVSWYQQALGQGPQFIFQYYREEENGRGNFPPRFSGLQFPNYSSELNVNALELDDSALYLCASRAGTGKIAGGFSYEQYFGPGTRLTVT.

This clone was seen a handful of times. This chain connects TRBV19 to TRBJ1-2; 7 nucleotides agree with TRBD1. The ends lost 4 bases at V and 0 bases at J; junction bases unmatched: 11. The CDR3 extends over 17 amino acids. Germline CDR1 LNHDA, CDR2 SQIVND (reference sequence). CDR3 sequence: CASSKRAGDSSNYGYTF. The DNA of the CDR3 is TGTGCCAGTAGTAAAAGAGCCGGGGACAGCTCTAACTATGGCTACACCTTC.

The J gene is TRBJ1-2, the V gene TRBV19; D not certain. V was clipped by 3 bases and J by 4 bases, with 9 bases between them. The V gene's germline CDR1 is LNHDA and CDR2 SQIVND (reference sequence). This CDR3 is 13 amino acids long. CDR3: CASSMEAAYGYTF. Written as DNA, the CDR3 is TGTGCCAGTAGTATGGAGGCAGCCTATGGCTACACCTTC. Drawing the rest from reference TRBV19 and TRBJ1-2, the complete variable domain is DGGITQSPKYLFRKEGQNVTLSCEQNLNHDAMYWYRQDPGQGLRLIYYSQIVNDFQKGDIAEGYSVSREKKESFPLTVTSAQKNPTAFYLCASSMEAAYGYTFGSGTRLTVV.

J is TRBJ1-1 and V is TRBV19; tentative D call: TRBD1 (6 bases). The CDR3 contains 15 residues. Trimming removed 3 bases from V and 5 bases from J, with 16 bases in between. The germline V gene encodes CDR1 LNHDA and CDR2 SQIVND (reference sequence). As DNA, the CDR3 is TGTGCCAGTAGTATTGTTTGGGGGCGCGGGACTGAAGCTTTCTTT. This sequence encodes CASSIVWGRGTEAFF.

This clone was recorded only once. V is TRBV28 and J is TRBJ1-1, with D possibly matching TRBD1 (5 bases). CDR3 length: 13 amino acids. V was pared by 2 bases and J by 3 bases, with 7 bases between. Germline CDR1 and CDR2: MDHEN and SYDVKM. CDR3 bases: TGTGCCAGCAGTTTACAGGGTGACACTGAAGCTTTCTTT. Protein: CASSLQGDTEAFF.

This chain joins TRBV28 and TRBJ1-3, with a weak D call TRBD1 (5 bases). The germline V and J ends were trimmed by 6 bases and 8 bases, with 14 bases remaining between them. CDR1 is MDHEN, CDR2 SYDVKM, per germline. The CDR3 has 13 amino acids. CDR3 sequence (DNA): TGTGCCAGCAGCGAGAAGGGGCGGTACACCATATATTTT. This encodes CASSEKGRYTIYF.

In DNA form, the CDR3 reads TGCGCCAGCAGCCTCGGACAGGGGGGAGGGAATAATGAAAAACTGTTTTTT. Protein sequence: CASSLGQGGGNNEKLFF. The V call is TRBV4-1, the J call TRBJ1-4, with 10 bases identical to TRBD1. The CDR3 sequence is 17 residues long. Germline CDR1 MGHRA, CDR2 YSYEKL. The V and J ends lost 4 bases and 4 bases, in that order; junction bases with no gene match: 9.